This T cell receptor beta chain was observed in a study of blood T cell repertoires in COVID-19. Overall study: Material from acute and convalescent COVID-19 was sourced from the United States, Italy and Spain.

CDR3 length: 12 residues. The germline gives CDR1 SNHLY, CDR2 FYNNEI. Trimming removed 6 bases from V and 8 bases from J, with 11 bases in between. Using immunoSEQ multiplex PCR, the repertoire was profiled, and TCRdb retains in-frame clones only, with some absent. The table lists 55,000 to 60,000 clones, roughly 83% of them singletons, with about a sixth in the top ten. This receptor was taken from a man aged 70-80 years with active COVID-19. Sequenced input: peripheral blood. The chain recombines TRBV2 with TRBJ2-1; no definite D call. DNA for the CDR3: TGTGCCAGCAGGGAATTTGGCTATGAGCAGTTCTTC. Translating gives CASREFGYEQFF.